These T cell receptor beta chains were read from a single sample in a study of shared clonotypes between healthy human individuals. The table came from immunoSEQ multiplex PCR; TCRdb's copy has only in-frame clones and leaves some out. Counted here are approximately 240,000 clones, just over 65% occurring once; the ten biggest clones make up approximately 12%. The sequencing sample was made of memory CD4+ T cells sorted from blood. The receptors were gathered from a young man in good health. Both conserved end residues are part of each CDR3. D genes are given only for firm matches. Size is omitted from some rows. Given values are once, few, many or a class for expanded clones.

>NA|TRBV5-6|TRBD1|TRBJ2-7
CASSLSGTVTYEQYF
TGTGCCAGCAGCTTGTCCGGGACAGTTACCTACGAGCAGTACTTC
>many|TRBV18|NA|TRBJ2-3
CASSPRRGQADTQYF
TGTGCCAGCTCACCACGGAGGGGGCAAGCAGATACGCAGTATTTT
>NA|TRBV2|TRBD2|TRBJ2-1
CASKAGTSGRAEQFF
TGTGCCAGCAAAGCCGGGACTAGCGGGAGGGCCGAGCAGTTCTTC
>NA|TRBV5-6|NA|TRBJ2-7
CASSFKTPPYEQYF
TGTGCCAGCAGCTTCAAGACACCCCCCTACGAGCAGTACTTC
>NA|TRBV15|TRBD1|TRBJ1-3
CATSADRGLGNTIYF
TGTGCCACCAGCGCGGACAGGGGATTGGGAAACACCATATATTTT
>NA|TRBV7-2|NA|TRBJ2-1
CASSRHRASTNEQFF
TGTGCCAGCAGCCGCCACCGGGCTAGTACCAATGAGCAGTTCTTC
>NA|TRBV13|NA|TRBJ2-7
CASRSQSGNYEQYF
TGTGCCAGCAGATCCCAGTCCGGTAACTACGAGCAGTACTTC
>NA|TRBV7-2|NA|TRBJ2-7
CASSLAIPGYEQYF
TGTGCCAGCAGCTTAGCGATACCCGGCTACGAGCAGTACTTC
>NA|TRBV4-1|NA|TRBJ1-2
CASSQEASGFNYGYTF
TGCGCCAGCAGCCAAGAGGCGTCAGGTTTTAACTATGGCTACACCTTC
>NA|TRBV5-5|TRBD1|TRBJ2-2
CASSLDRDRGLVHTGELFF
TGTGCCAGCAGCCTGGACCGGGACAGGGGTTTGGTGCACACCGGGGAGCTGTTTTTT
>once|TRBV7-2|TRBD1|TRBJ2-5
CASSTPGQKTVLAGETQYF
TGTGCCAGCAGCACCCCGGGACAGAAGACCGTGTTAGCCGGAGAGACCCAGTACTTC
>few|TRBV27|NA|TRBJ1-5
CARQGDQPQHF
TGTGCCAGACAGGGTGATCAGCCCCAGCATTTT
>NA|TRBV5-6|NA|TRBJ2-7
CASSFRQGLSYEQYF
TGTGCCAGCAGCTTTCGGCAGGGGCTATCCTACGAGCAGTACTTC
>NA|TRBV5-6|TRBD1|TRBJ2-7
CASSRDRVHEQYF
TGTGCCAGCAGCCGGGACAGGGTCCACGAGCAGTACTTC
>once|TRBV7-2|NA|TRBJ2-7
CASSLGGGAIIEQYF
TGTGCCAGCAGCTTAGGGGGCGGGGCAATTATCGAGCAGTACTTC
>many|TRBV2|NA|TRBJ1-2
CASHRTELQRF
TGTGCCAGCCACCGAACGGAATTACAGAGGTTC
>NA|TRBV5-8|TRBD2|TRBJ2-2
CASSLVRGATGELFF
TGTGCCAGCAGCTTGGTGCGGGGGGCTACCGGGGAGCTGTTTTTT
>once|TRBV19|TRBD1|TRBJ2-2
CASSISGPRDREFWELFF
TGTGCCAGTAGTATAAGCGGTCCCCGGGACAGGGAGTTTTGGGAGCTGTTTTTT
>once|TRBV6-1|NA|TRBJ1-3
CASSGSMGNTIYF
TGTGCCAGCAGTGGGTCCATGGGAAACACCATATATTTT
>NA|TRBV5-1|NA|TRBJ1-2
CASSLASRKAGYGYTF
TGCGCCAGCAGCTTGGCCTCAAGGAAGGCTGGCTATGGCTACACCTTC
>NA|TRBV9|NA|TRBJ2-1
CASSVDGGVRSVQFF
TGTGCCAGCAGCGTAGACGGCGGAGTTAGGTCGGTCCAGTTCTTC
>NA|TRBV7-2|NA|TRBJ1-3
CASSKAGSGNTIYF
TGTGCCAGCAGCAAAGCGGGTTCTGGAAACACCATATATTTT
>once|TRBV7-6|NA|TRBJ2-5
CASSVEGETQYF
TGTGCCAGCAGCGTGGAAGGAGAGACCCAGTACTTC
>few|TRBV18|TRBD1|TRBJ2-5
CASSPQGAETQYF
TGTGCCAGCTCACCACAGGGGGCAGAGACCCAGTACTTC
>NA|TRBV5-4|NA|TRBJ2-2
CASSLGSTRSTGELFF
TGTGCCAGCAGCTTGGGCTCCACTAGAAGTACCGGGGAGCTGTTTTTT
>once|TRBV5-3|TRBD2|TRBJ2-1
CARDLERAGLAGGYRSYNEQFF
TGTGCCAGAGACTTGGAGAGAGCGGGACTAGCGGGAGGGTACCGCTCCTACAATGAGCAGTTCTTC
>NA|TRBV27|TRBD2|TRBJ2-1
CASSTRTSGSYNEQFF
TGTGCCAGCAGTACCCGGACTAGCGGGAGTTACAATGAGCAGTTCTTC